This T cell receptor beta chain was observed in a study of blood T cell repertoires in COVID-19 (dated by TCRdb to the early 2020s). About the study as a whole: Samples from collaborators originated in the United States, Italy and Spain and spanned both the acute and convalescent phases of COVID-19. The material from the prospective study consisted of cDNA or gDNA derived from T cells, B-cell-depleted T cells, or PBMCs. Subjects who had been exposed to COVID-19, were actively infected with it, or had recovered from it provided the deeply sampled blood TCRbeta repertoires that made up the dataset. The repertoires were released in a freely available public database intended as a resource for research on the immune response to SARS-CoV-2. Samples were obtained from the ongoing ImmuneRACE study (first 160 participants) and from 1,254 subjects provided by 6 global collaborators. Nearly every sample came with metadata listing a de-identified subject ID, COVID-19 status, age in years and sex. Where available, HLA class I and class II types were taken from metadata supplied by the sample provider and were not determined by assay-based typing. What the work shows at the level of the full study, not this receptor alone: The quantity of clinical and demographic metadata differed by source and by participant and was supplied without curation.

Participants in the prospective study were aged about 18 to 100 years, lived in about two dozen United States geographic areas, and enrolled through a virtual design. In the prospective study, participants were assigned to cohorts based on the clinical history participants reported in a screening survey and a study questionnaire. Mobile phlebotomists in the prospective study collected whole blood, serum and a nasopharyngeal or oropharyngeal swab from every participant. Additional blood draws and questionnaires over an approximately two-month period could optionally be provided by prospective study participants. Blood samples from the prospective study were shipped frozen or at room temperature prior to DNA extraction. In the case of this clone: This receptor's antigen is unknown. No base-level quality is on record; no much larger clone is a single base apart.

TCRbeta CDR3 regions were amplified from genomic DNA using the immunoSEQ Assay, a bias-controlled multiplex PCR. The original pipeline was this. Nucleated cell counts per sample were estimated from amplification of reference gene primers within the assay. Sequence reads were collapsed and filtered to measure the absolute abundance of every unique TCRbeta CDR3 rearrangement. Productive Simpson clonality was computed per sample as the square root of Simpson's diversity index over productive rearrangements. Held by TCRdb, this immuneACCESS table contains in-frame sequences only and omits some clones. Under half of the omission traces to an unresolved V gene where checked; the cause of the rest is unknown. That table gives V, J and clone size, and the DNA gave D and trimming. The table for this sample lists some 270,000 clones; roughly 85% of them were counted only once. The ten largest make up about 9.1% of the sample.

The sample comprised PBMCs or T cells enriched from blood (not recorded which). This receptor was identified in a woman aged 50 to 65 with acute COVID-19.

The DNA sequence is TGTGCCAGCAGTTTATCGTCACAGGGGGCCTCCTCCTATAATTCACCCCTCCACTTT. Protein translation: CASSLSSQGASSYNSPLHF. In this chain, TRBV6-2 or TRBV6-3 is recombined with TRBJ1-6, with TRBD1 matching 9 junction bases. From a lookup of the germline V gene, CDR1 and CDR2 are MNHEY and SVGEGT. The CDR3 measures 19 amino acids from cysteine to phenylalanine. Only the CDR3 portion is preserved as DNA: 57 bases, with reading frame beginning at the first base. Here V drops 4 bases and J drops 0 bases, and the junction holds 10 bases not matched to any gene.